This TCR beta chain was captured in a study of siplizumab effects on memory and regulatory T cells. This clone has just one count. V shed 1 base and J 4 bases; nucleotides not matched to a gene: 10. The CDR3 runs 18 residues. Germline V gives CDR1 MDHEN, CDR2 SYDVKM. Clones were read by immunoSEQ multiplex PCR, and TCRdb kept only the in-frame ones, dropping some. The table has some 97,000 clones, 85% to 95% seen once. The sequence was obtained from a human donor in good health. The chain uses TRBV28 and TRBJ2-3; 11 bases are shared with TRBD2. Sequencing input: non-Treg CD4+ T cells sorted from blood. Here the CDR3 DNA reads TGTGCCAGCAGTTTATTAGCGGGAGGGCCTCCTTCGCCAGATACGCAGTATTTT. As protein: CASSLLAGGPPSPDTQYF.